The source of this TCR beta chain is a study of spatial heterogeneity in lung cancer. The CDR3 is 14 amino acids. Germline V gives CDR1 KGHSH, CDR2 LQKENI. Trimming cost V 3 bases and J 1 base, with 9 bases left between them. Notes on the study in general: Blood showed ubiquitous tumor TCRs more often at resection than at routine follow-up.

This sample's time point: sample taken at primary tumor resection. TCRs were sequenced from unsorted whole RNA of tumor, nontumor lung or PBMC. This clonotype was detected many times. Antigen: not known. TCRdb processed the 5' RACE reads anew with MiXCR; each CDR3 protein has one entry. The repertoire holds approximately 52,000 distinct CDR3 sequences, with under 7.5% as singletons. V usage is TRBV18 and J usage is TRBJ1-1; weak D call: TRBD1 (6 bases). Sequenced here: PBMCs, sampled at surgery. The origin of this receptor is a female donor with early-stage non-small cell lung cancer. The CDR3 nucleotides read TGTGCCAGCTCACCCACAGGGCCGAACACTGAAGCTTTCTTT. Translating gives CASSPTGPNTEAFF.